The sample holds one count of the clone carrying this TCR beta chain. This specimen comes from a study of blood T cell repertoires in COVID-19. The overall study: Samples taken during acute and convalescent COVID-19 were collected in the United States, Italy and Spain. T cells, B-cell-depleted T cells, or PBMCs supplied cDNA or gDNA.

Trimming took 4 bases from V and 3 from J, leaving 15 bases between them. This CDR3 is 15 amino acids long. Germline V gene data show CDR1 as SEHNR and CDR2 as FQNEAQ (reference sequence). Authors' processing steps: Amplifying reference gene primers gave estimates of nucleated cell counts. The table came from immunoSEQ multiplex PCR; TCRdb's copy has only in-frame clones and leaves some out. D and trimming come from the DNA, and the V and J calls and clone size come from that table. This table has 130,000 to 150,000 clones, roughly 80% appearing once. The rearrangement joins TRBV7-9 to TRBJ2-5; D is perhaps TRBD2 (5 bases). This receptor was taken from a human donor with acute or convalescent COVID-19. The donor label of this sample is uncertain. Sequencing was performed on peripheral blood. CDR3 DNA sequence: TGTGCCAGCAGCTCCAGAGACGGGGTGGAAGAGACCCAGTACTTC. Translated: CASSSRDGVEETQYF.